One TCR beta chain is described in this entry. V lost 5 bases and J lost 0, with 5 bases in between. The CDR3 is 13 amino acids. From germline, CDR1 is MRHNA and CDR2 SNTAGT. Data came from immunoSEQ multiplex PCR; TCRdb stores just in-frame clones and leaves some out. The sample has 90,000 to 100,000 clones; 90% are singletons. These data belong to a study of control samples from healthy donors and cancer patients. V is TRBV6-4 and J is TRBJ1-5, with D hard to call. Sequenced input: blood. This TCR came from a woman between 18 and 29 years old in good health. For the CDR3, the DNA is TGTGCCAGCAGTTCTGATAGCAATCAGCCCCAGCATTTT. It is translated as CASSSDSNQPQHF.